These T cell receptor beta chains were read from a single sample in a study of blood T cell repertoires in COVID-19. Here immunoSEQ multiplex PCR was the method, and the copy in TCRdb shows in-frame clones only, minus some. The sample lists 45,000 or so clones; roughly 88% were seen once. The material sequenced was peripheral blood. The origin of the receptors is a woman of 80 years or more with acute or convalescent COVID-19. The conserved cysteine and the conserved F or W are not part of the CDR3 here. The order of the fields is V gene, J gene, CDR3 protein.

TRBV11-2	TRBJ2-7	ASDRANLAEQY
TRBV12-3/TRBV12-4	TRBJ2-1	ASTDSLNEQF
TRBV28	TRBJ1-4	ASSPPGTGVYEKLF
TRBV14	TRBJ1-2	ASSQEWHGYT
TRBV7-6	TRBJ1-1	ASSLEGQGRTEAF
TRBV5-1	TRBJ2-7	ASSLGSGADEQY
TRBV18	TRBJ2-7	ASSLRTGFDEQY
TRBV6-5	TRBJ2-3	ASEQGAPTDTQY
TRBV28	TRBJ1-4	ASSIPGQGGEKLF
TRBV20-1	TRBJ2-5	SAFREETQY
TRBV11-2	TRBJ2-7	ASSPAGTWGTSGRGEQY
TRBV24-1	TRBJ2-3	ATSDSTGFITDTQY
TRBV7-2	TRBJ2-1	ASSLVLAGGIEQF
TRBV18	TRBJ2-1	ASSPRPGLAGGPSTNEQF
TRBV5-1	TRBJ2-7	ASSLDGYEQY
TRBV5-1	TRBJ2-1	ASSSGLAGNNEQF
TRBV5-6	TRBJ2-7	ASSSRGRGKTSYEQY
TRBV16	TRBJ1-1	ASSPARGTEAF
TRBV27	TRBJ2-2	ASRPLVSGELF
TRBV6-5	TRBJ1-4	ASSYDREGKLF
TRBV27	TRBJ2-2	ASSWRTGANTGELF
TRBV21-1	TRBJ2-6	ARGQGFGSGANVLT
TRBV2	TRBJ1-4	ASIRFSPGGEKLF
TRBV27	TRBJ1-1	ASSLFLGGSNTEAF
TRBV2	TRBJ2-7	ASSEPGTGLY
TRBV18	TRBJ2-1	ASHTGTSYNEQF
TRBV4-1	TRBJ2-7	ASSQAAGGGEQY
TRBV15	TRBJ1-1	ATSWGQSNTEAF
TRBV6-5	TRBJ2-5	ASRGQGQRVETQY